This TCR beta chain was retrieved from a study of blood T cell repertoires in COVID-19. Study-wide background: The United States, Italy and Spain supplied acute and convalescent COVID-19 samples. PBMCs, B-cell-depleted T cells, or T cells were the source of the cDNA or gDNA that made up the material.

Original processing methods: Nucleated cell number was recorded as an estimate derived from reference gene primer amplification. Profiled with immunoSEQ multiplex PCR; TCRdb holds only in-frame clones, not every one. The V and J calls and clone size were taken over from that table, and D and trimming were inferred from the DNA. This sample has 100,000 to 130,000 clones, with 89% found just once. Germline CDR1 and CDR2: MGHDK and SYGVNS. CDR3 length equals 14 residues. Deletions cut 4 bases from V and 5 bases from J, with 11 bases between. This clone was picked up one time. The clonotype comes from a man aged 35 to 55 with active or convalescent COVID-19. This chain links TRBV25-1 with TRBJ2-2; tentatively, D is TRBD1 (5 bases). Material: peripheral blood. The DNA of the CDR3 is TGTGCCAGCAGTGCCTATCGGACAACCGGGGAGCTGTTTTTT. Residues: CASSAYRTTGELFF.